This T cell receptor (beta chain) was captured by sequencing in a study of blood T cell repertoires in COVID-19. The CDR3 is 14 residues long. V dropped 6 bases and J dropped 8; count of bases not matched to a gene: 6. The germline V gene encodes CDR1 MNHEY and CDR2 SVGEGT. Clones were sequenced by immunoSEQ multiplex PCR, and TCRdb holds only the in-frame ones, with some missing. The repertoire holds 380,000 or so clones, with around nine tenths as singletons. The gene calls are TRBV6-2 or TRBV6-3 and TRBJ2-1; 11 bases align to TRBD2. This sequence was found in a woman aged 25 to 45 with acute COVID-19. The material sequenced was PBMCs or T cells enriched from blood (not recorded which). The CDR3 DNA is TGTGCCAGCAGCCGCCTACTAGCGGGGGATGAGCAGTTCTTC. It specifies CASSRLLAGDEQFF.